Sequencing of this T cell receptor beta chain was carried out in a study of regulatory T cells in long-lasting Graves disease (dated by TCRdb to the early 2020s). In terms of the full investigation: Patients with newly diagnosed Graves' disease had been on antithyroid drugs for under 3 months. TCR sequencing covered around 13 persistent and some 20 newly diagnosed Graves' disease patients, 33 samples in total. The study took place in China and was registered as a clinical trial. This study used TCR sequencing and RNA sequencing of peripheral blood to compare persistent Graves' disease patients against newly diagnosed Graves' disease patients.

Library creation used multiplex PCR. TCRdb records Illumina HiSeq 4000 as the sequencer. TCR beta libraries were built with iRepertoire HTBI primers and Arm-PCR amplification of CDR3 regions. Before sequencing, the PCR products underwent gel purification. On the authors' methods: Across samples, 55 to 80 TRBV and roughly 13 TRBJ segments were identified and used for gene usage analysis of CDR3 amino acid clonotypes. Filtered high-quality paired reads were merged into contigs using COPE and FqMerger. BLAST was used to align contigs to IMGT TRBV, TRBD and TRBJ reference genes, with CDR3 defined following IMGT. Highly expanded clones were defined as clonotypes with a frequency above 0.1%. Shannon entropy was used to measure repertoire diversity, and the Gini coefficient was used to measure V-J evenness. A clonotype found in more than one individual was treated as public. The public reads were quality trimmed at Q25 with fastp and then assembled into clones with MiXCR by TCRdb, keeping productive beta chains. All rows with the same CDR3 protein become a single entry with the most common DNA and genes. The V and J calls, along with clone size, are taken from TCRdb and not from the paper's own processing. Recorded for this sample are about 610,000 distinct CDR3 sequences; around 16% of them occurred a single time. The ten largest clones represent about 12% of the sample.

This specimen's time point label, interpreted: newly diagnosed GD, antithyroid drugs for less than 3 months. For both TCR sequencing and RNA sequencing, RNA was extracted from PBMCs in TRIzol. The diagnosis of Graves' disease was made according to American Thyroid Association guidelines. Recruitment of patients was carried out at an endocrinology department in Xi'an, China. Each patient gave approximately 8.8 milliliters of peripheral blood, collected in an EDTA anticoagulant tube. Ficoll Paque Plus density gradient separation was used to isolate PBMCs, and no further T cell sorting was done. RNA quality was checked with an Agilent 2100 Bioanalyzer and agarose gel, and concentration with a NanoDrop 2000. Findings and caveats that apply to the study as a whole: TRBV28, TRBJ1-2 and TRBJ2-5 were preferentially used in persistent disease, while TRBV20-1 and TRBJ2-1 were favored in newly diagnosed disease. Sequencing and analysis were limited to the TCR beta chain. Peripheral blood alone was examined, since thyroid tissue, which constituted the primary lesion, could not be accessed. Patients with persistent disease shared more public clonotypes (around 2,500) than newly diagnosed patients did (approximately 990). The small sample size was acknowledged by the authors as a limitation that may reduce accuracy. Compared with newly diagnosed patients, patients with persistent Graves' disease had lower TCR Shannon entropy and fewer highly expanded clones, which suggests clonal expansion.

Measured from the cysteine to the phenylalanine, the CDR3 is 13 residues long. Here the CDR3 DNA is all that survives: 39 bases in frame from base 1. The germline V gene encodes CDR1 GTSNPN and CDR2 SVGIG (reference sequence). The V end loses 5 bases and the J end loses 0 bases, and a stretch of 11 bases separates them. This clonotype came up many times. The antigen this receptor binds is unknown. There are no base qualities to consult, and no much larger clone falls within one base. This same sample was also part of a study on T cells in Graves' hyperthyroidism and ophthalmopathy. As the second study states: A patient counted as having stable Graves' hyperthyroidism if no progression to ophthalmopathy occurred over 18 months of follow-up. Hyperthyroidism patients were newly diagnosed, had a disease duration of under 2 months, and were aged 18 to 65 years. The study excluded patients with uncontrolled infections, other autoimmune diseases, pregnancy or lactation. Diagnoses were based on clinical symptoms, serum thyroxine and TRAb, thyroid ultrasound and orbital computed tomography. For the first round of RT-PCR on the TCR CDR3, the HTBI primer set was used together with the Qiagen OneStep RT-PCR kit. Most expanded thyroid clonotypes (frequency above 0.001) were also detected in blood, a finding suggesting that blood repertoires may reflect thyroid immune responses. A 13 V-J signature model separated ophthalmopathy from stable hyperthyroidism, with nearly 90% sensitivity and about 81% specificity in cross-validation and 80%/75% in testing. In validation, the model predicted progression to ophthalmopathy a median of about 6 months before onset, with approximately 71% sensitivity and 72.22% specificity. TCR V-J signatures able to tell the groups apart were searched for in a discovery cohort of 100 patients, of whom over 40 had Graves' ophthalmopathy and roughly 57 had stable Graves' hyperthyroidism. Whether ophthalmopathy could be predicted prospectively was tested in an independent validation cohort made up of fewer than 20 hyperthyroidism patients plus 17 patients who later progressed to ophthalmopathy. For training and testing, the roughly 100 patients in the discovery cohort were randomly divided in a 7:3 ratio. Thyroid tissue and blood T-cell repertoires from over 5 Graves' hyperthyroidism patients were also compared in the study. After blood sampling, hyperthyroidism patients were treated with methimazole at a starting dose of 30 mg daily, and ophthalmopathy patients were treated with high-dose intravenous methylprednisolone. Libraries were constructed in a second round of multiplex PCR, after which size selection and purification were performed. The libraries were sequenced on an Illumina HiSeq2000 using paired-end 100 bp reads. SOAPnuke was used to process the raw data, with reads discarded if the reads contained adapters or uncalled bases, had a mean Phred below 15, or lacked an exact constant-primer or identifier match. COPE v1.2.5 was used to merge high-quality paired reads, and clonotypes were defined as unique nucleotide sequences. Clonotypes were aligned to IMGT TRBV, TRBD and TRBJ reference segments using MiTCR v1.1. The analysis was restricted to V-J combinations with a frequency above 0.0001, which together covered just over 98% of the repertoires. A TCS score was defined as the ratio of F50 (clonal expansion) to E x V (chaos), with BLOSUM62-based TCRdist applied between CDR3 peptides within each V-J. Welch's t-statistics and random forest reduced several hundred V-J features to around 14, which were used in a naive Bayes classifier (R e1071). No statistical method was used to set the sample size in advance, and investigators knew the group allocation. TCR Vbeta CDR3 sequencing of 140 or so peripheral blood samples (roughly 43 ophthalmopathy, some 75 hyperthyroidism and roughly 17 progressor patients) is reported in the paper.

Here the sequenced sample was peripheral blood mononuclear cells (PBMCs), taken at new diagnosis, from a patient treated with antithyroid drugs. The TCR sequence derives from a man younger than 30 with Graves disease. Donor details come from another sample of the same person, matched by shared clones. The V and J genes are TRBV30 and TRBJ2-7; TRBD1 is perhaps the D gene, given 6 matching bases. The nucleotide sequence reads TGTGCCTGGGCGGACAGAGTCTCCTACGAGCAGTACTTC. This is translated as CAWADRVSYEQYF.